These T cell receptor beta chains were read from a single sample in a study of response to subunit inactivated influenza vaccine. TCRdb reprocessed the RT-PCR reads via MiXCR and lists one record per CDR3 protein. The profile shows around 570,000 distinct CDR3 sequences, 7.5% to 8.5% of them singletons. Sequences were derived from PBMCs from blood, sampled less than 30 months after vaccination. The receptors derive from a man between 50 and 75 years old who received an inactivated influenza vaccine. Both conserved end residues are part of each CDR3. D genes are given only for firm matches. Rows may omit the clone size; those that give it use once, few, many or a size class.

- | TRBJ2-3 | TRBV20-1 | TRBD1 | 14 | CSARITGVTDTQYF | TGCAGTGCTAGAATCACAGGGGTTACAGATACGCAGTATTTT
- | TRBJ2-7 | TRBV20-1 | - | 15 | CSATTDQILSYEQYF | TGCAGTGCTACGACCGATCAGATTTTGTCCTACGAGCAGTACTTC
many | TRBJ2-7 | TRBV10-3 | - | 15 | CAISDQPQGTYEQYF | TGTGCCATCAGTGACCAACCCCAGGGGACCTACGAGCAGTACTTC
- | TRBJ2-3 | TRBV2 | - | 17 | CASSEEPGLVSTDTQYF | TGTGCCAGCAGTGAAGAACCGGGACTGGTTAGCACAGATACGCAGTATTTT
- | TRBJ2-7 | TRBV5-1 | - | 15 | CASSPSGGSFYEQYF | TGCGCCAGCAGCCCCTCAGGGGGGTCTTTCTACGAGCAGTACTTC
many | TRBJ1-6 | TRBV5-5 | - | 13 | CASTRGWDSPLHF | TGTGCCAGTACCAGGGGATGGGATTCACCCCTCCACTTT
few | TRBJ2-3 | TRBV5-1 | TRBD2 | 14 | CASSLAGTSNTQYF | TGCGCCAGCAGCTTGGCAGGGACTAGCAATACGCAGTATTTT
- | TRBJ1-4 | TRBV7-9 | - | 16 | CPSSQTVTDINEKLFF | TGTCCCAGCAGTCAGACAGTAACGGATATCAATGAAAAACTGTTTTTT
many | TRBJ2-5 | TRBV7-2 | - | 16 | CASSLGRTGSQETQYF | TGTGCCAGCAGCTTAGGAAGAACCGGGAGCCAAGAGACCCAGTACTTC
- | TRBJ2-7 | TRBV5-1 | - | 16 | CASSLGVPLGTDEQYF | TGCGCCAGCAGCTTGGGAGTTCCCCTGGGGACGGACGAGCAGTACTTC
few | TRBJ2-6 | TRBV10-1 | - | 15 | CASSDPGSGANVLTF | TGCGCCAGCAGTGACCCAGGCTCTGGGGCCAACGTCCTGACTTTC
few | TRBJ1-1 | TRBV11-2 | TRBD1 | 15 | CASSLQQGSNTEAFF | TGTGCCAGCAGCCTTCAACAGGGGTCGAACACTGAAGCTTTCTTT
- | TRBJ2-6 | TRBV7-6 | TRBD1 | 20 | CASSLAPAGTGLSGANVLTF | TGTGCCAGCAGCTTAGCGCCCGCCGGGACAGGGCTCTCTGGGGCCAACGTCCTGACTTTC
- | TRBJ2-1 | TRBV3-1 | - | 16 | CASSQQRDSSYNEQFF | TGTGCCAGCAGCCAACAGCGGGACAGCTCCTACAATGAGCAGTTCTTC
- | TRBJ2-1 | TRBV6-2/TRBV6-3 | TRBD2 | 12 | CASRLAGDEQFF | TGTGCCAGCAGACTAGCGGGAGATGAGCAGTTCTTC
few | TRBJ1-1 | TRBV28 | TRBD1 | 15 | CASTTAGQGNTEAFF | TGTGCCAGCACCACGGCGGGACAGGGGAACACTGAAGCTTTCTTT
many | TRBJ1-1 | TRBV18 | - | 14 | CASSYRALDTEAFF | TGTGCCAGCTCATACAGGGCTTTGGACACTGAAGCTTTCTTT
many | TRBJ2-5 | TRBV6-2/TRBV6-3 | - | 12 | CASSPPQETQYF | TGTGCCAGCAGCCCCCCTCAAGAGACCCAGTACTTC
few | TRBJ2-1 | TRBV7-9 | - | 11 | CAGEPVGEQFF | TGTGCCGGCGAGCCTGTCGGTGAGCAGTTCTTC
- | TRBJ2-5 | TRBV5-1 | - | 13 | CASSSPPGETQYF | TGCGCCAGCAGCTCTCCGCCGGGGGAGACCCAGTACTTC
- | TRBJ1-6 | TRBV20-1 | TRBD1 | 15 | CSATRQGSYNSPLHF | TGCAGTGCCACTAGACAGGGATCCTATAATTCACCCCTCCACTTT
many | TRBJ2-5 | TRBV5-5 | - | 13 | CASSLMWRETQYF | TGTGCCAGCAGCCTGATGTGGAGAGAGACCCAGTACTTC
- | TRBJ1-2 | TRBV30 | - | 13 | CAWSEQGGYGYTF | TGTGCCTGGAGTGAACAGGGTGGCTATGGCTACACCTTC
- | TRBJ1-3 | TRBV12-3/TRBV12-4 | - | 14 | CASRPGTDGNTIYF | TGTGCCAGCAGGCCCGGGACGGATGGAAACACCATATATTTT
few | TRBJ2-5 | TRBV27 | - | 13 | CASSFMEGETQYF | TGTGCCAGCAGTTTTATGGAGGGAGAGACCCAGTACTTC
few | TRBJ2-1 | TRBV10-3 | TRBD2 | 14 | CAITNLSSGSSPFF | TGTGCCATCACTAACCTGTCTAGCGGGAGCTCTCCGTTCTTC
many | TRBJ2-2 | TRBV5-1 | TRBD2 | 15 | CASSLEAGVTGELFF | TGCGCCAGCAGCTTGGAGGCGGGAGTCACCGGGGAGCTGTTTTTT
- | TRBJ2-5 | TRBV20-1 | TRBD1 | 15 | CSARVFGQGQETQYF | TGCAGTGCTAGAGTATTCGGACAGGGCCAAGAGACCCAGTACTTC
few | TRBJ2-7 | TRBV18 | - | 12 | CASSLELDEQYF | TGTGCCAGCTCCCTCGAGCTGGACGAGCAGTACTTC
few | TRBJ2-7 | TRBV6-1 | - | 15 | CASSIGTPDSYEQYF | TGTGCCAGCAGTATCGGGACACCGGACTCCTACGAGCAGTACTTC
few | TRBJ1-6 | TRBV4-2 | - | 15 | CASSQAQGVGSPLHF | TGTGCCAGCAGCCAAGCACAGGGAGTAGGATCACCCCTCCACTTT
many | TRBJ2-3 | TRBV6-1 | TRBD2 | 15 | CASTRLAVSTDTQYF | TGTGCCAGCACCAGACTAGCGGTCAGCACAGATACGCAGTATTTT
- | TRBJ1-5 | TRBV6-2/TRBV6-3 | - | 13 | CATRLGGNQPQHF | TGTGCCACCAGGCTGGGGGGCAATCAGCCCCAGCATTTT
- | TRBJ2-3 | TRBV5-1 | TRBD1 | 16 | CASSPWTGSSTDTQYF | TGCGCCAGCAGCCCGTGGACAGGCTCTAGCACAGATACGCAGTATTTT
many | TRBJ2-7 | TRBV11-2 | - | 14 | CASTRDGLLDEQYF | TGTGCCAGCACCCGGGACGGACTCTTGGACGAGCAGTACTTC
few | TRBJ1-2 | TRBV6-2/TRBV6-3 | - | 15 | CASSYSSWEDYGYTF | TGTGCCAGCAGTTACTCGAGTTGGGAAGACTATGGCTACACCTTC
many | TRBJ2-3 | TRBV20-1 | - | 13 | CSAVEHRTDTQYF | TGCAGTGCCGTAGAACATCGCACAGATACGCAGTATTTT
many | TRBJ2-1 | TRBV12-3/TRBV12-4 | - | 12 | CASSLSAGEQFF | TGTGCCAGCAGTTTGTCCGCGGGTGAGCAGTTCTTC
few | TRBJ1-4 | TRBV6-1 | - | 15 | CASSESATTNEKLFF | TGTGCCAGCAGTGAATCTGCTACAACTAATGAAAAACTGTTTTTT
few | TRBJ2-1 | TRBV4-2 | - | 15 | CASRGPGSRLNEQFF | TGTGCCAGCAGGGGACCAGGGAGCAGGCTCAATGAGCAGTTCTTC
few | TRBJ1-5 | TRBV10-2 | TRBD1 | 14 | CASSDGRGGQPQHF | TGCGCCAGCAGTGATGGCAGGGGGGGTCAGCCCCAGCATTTT
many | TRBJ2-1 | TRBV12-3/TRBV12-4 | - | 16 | CASRPPAGQYYNEQFF | TGTGCCAGCAGACCTCCAGCTGGACAGTACTACAATGAGCAGTTCTTC
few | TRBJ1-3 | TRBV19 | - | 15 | CASSTAGHSGNTIYF | TGTGCCAGTAGTACGGCAGGCCACTCTGGAAACACCATATATTTT
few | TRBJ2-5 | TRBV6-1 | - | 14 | CASSPDLGRVTQYF | TGTGCCAGCAGTCCGGACCTTGGGAGAGTGACCCAGTACTTC
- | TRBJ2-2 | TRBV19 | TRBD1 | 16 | CASSPRDRVMTGELFF | TGTGCCAGTAGTCCCCGGGACAGGGTGATGACCGGGGAGCTGTTTTTT
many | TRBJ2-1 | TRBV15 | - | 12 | CATSRSYNEQFF | TGTGCCACCAGCAGAAGTTACAATGAGCAGTTCTTC
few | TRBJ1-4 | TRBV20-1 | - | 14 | CSARSSKGVEKLFF | TGCAGTGCTAGATCTTCTAAGGGGGTTGAAAAACTGTTTTTT
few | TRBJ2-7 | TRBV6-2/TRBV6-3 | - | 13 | CASSYQLVPEQYF | TGTGCCAGCAGTTATCAACTAGTCCCCGAGCAGTACTTC
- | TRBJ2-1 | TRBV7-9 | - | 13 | CASSLREDNEQFF | TGTGCCAGCAGCTTACGTGAAGACAATGAGCAGTTCTTC
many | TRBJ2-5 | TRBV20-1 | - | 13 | CSARSVTEETQYF | TGCAGTGCTAGATCTGTGACAGAAGAGACCCAGTACTTC
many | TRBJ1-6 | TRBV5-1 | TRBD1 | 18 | CASSVKAGTGVNNSPLHF | TGCGCCAGCAGCGTAAAAGCCGGGACAGGAGTTAATAATTCACCCCTCCACTTT
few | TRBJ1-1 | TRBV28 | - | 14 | CASSLLQRNTEAFF | TGTGCCAGCAGTTTACTACAGAGGAACACTGAAGCTTTCTTT
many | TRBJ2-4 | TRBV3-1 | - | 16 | CASSQDGRGAKNIQYF | TGTGCCAGCAGCCAAGATGGTCGGGGAGCCAAAAACATTCAGTACTTC
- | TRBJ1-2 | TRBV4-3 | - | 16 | CASSQARDGGFYGYTF | TGCGCCAGCAGCCAAGCCCGGGACGGTGGGTTCTATGGCTACACCTTC
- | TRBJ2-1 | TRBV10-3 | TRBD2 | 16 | CAISDAGTSGYNEQFF | TGTGCCATCAGTGACGCCGGGACTAGCGGTTACAATGAGCAGTTCTTC
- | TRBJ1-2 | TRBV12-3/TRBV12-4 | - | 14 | CASSAGTLNYGYTF | TGTGCCAGCAGTGCTGGGACACTGAACTATGGCTACACCTTC
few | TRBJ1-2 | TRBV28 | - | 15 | CASNLGPRRTHGYTF | TGTGCCAGCAATTTGGGCCCGCGGAGGACTCATGGCTACACCTTC
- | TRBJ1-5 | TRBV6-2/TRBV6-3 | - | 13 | CASRGDSNQPQHF | TGTGCCTCACGAGGAGATAGCAATCAGCCCCAGCATTTT
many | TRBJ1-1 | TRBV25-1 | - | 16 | CASRGGTGGRDTEAFF | TGTGCCAGCAGGGGAGGGACGGGGGGCCGGGACACTGAAGCTTTCTTT